A single sample is the source of the 18 T cell receptor beta chains below, sequenced in a study of shared clonotypes between healthy human individuals. Selected positively for CCR7 and CD45RO-negative, naive CD8 cells excluded terminally differentiated effector memory CD45RA+ cells. The data were produced by immunoSEQ multiplex PCR, yet TCRdb's version contains in-frame clones alone and is incomplete. The table records about 580,000 clones, roughly 98% of them present only once. The source material was naive CD8+ T cells sorted from blood. The receptor source for this set is a man younger than 40 in good health.

J is TRBJ2-3 and V is TRBV7-3; tentatively, D is TRBD2 (5 bases). The germline V gene encodes CDR1 SGHTA and CDR2 FQGTGA. V was clipped by 1 base and J by 1 base, with 9 bases between them. This CDR3 has 15 residues. CDR3 bases: TGTGCCAGCAGCTTAAAATCCGGGGGCACAGATACGCAGTATTTT. Translated, it gives CASSLKSGGTDTQYF.

J is TRBJ1-5 and V is TRBV19, with TRBD1 identical over 9 bases. Losses at the gene ends were 9 bases for V and 6 bases for J; bases not matched to a gene: 3. The V gene's germline CDR1 is LNHDA and CDR2 SQIVND (reference sequence). The CDR3 consists of 12 residues. CDR3: CASEQGAQPQHF. Written as DNA, the CDR3 is TGTGCCAGCGAACAGGGGGCTCAGCCCCAGCATTTT.

The rearrangement links TRBV5-1 to TRBJ1-1; D call uncertain. Germline lookup yields CDR1 SGHRS and CDR2 YFSETQ. The CDR3 has 11 residues. With 7 bases removed from V and 1 base from J, the gap between germline ends came to 5 bases. The CDR3 sequence is CASHTNTEAFF. The CDR3 region has the DNA TGCGCCAGCCACACGAACACTGAAGCTTTCTTT.

The chain carries TRBV7-2 and TRBJ1-2; 10 bases are a match to TRBD1. CDR1 is SGHTA, CDR2 FQGNSA, per germline. Trimming cost V 5 bases and J 1 base; bases outside gene matches: 7. The CDR3 contains 16 residues. The CDR3 loop is CASSRTGTGVNYGYTF. CDR3 coding DNA: TGTGCCAGCAGCAGGACCGGGACAGGGGTTAACTATGGCTACACCTTC.

The rearrangement links TRBV2 to TRBJ2-7; no clear D. Trimming shortened V by 8 bases and J by 6 bases, and 8 bases separated the two germline ends. The CDR3 loop spans 10 amino acids. CDR1 and CDR2 (germline): SNHLY, FYNNEI. The CDR3 DNA sequence: TGTGCCAGCCATGAGCTCGAGCAGTACTTC. It encodes CASHELEQYF.

This sequence joins TRBV27 and TRBJ2-2; perhaps D is TRBD1 or TRBD2 (5 bases each). The CDR3 spans 14 residues. The germline V and J ends were trimmed by 3 bases and 4 bases, with 9 bases remaining between them. Germline V gene lookup returns CDR1 MNHEY and CDR2 SMNVEV (reference sequence). The CDR3: CASSFGGITGELFF. In DNA, the CDR3 is TGTGCCAGCAGTTTTGGGGGAATCACCGGGGAGCTGTTTTTT.

This chain joins TRBV19 and TRBJ2-7; the D call may be TRBD1 or TRBD2 (6 bases each). The CDR3 length is 14 residues. Germline CDR1 is LNHDA and CDR2 is SQIVND (reference sequence). V lost 9 bases, J lost 1 base, and 16 bases lay in between. CDR3: CASRLRDTSYEQYF. In DNA form, the CDR3 reads TGTGCCAGCCGCTTGCGGGACACTTCCTACGAGCAGTACTTC.

J is TRBJ2-7 and V is TRBV23-1, with 7 bases lining up with TRBD1. TRBV23-1 counts as an open reading frame of uncertain function. CDR3 length equals 16 residues. Losses at the gene ends were 4 bases for V and 3 bases for J; bases not matched to a gene: 12. CDR3: CASSPPRQGPNYEQYF. CDR3 DNA sequence: TGCGCCAGCAGTCCACCGAGACAGGGACCAAACTACGAGCAGTACTTC.

The V gene is TRBV9, the J gene TRBJ2-1; D possibly corresponds to TRBD1 (6 bases). Between the trimmed V and J ends, which lost 2 bases and 5 bases, there was a span of 14 bases. The germline V gene encodes CDR1 SGDLS and CDR2 YYNGEE. The CDR3 is made up of 15 amino acids. The CDR3 DNA follows: TGTGCCAGCAGCGTTAAGGACAGATATAACAATGAGCAGTTCTTC. Protein: CASSVKDRYNNEQFF.

The gene calls are TRBV29-1 and TRBJ2-7, with D hard to call. V was shortened by 3 bases and J by 0 bases, with 12 bases between the two germline ends. The CDR3 runs to 14 residues. The germline CDR1 and CDR2 sequences are SQVTM and ANQGSEA. As DNA, the CDR3 is TGCAGCGTTGAGTCCGAGAACGACTCCTACGAGCAGTACTTC. Its translation is CSVESENDSYEQYF.

J is TRBJ2-1 and V is TRBV10-2; 7 bases are a match to TRBD2. V was pared by 1 base and J by 8 bases, with 8 bases of the junction left unmatched. The CDR3 extends over 15 amino acids. Germline V CDR1 and CDR2: WSHSY, SAAADI. In nucleotides, the CDR3 is TGCGCCAGCAGTGAGTACCAGCGGGGCTTGGATGAGCAGTTCTTC. Its protein product is CASSEYQRGLDEQFF.

This chain uses TRBV28 with TRBJ1-2, with 8 bases lining up with TRBD1. This CDR3 region has 17 residues. Germline CDR1 and CDR2: MDHEN and SYDVKM. The V segment lost 6 bases and the J segment 3 bases; nucleotides outside the gene matches: 15. The CDR3 nucleotides are TGTGCCAGCAGCCACTGGACAGGGACCTGGGGGGACTATGGCTACACCTTC. Its protein product is CASSHWTGTWGDYGYTF.

The chain has TRBV28 and TRBJ1-4; D remains unclear. The germline V gene has CDR1 MDHEN and CDR2 SYDVKM. The CDR3 loop spans 13 amino acids. V was trimmed by 5 bases and J by 8 bases, leaving 12 bases between them. CDR3 nucleotides: TGTGCCAGCAGTAAATGGAGGGAAGAAAAACTGTTTTTT. Translating gives CASSKWREEKLFF.

The chain has TRBV29-1 and TRBJ2-1, with D possibly TRBD2 on 5 matching bases. Germline V gene lookup returns CDR1 SQVTM and CDR2 ANQGSEA. This CDR3 has 12 residues. Trimming shortened V by 6 bases and J by 6 bases, and 12 bases separated the two germline ends. The CDR3 loop reads CSVGDSLNEQFF. In DNA form, the CDR3 reads TGCAGCGTGGGAGACTCTCTCAATGAGCAGTTCTTC.

For this clone: Distinct nucleotide sequences in the sample also encode this CDR3. The CDR3 region is CASSLAGSYEQYF. The CDR3 DNA follows: TGTGCCAGCAGTTTAGCAGGCTCCTACGAGCAGTACTTC. The gene calls are TRBV27 and TRBJ2-7; no firm D call. The CDR3 has 13 amino acids. The V gene's germline CDR1 is MNHEY and CDR2 SMNVEV (reference sequence). V gave up 2 bases and J gave up 0 bases, with 5 bases separating them.

This clone has a handful of counts. The genes are TRBV9 and TRBJ2-7; 10 bases map to TRBD2. V gave up 3 bases and J gave up 6 bases; unmatched junction bases: 3. The CDR3 runs to 13 residues. Germline V gene data show CDR1 as SGDLS and CDR2 as YYNGEE. CDR3 in amino acids: CASSALAGAEQYF. The CDR3 bases are TGTGCCAGCAGCGCCCTAGCGGGAGCCGAGCAGTACTTC. The full variable domain, completed using reference TRBV9 and TRBJ2-7, is DSGVTQTPKHLITATGQRVTLRCSPRSGDLSVYWYQQSLDQGLQFLIQYYNGEERAKGNILERFSAQQFPDLHSELNLSSLELGDSALYFCASSALAGAEQYFGPGTRLTVT.

This clone was seen only once. V gene TRBV6-5 combines with J gene TRBJ2-7, with 11 bases matching TRBD1. The V gene end was trimmed by 2 bases and the J gene end by 3 bases; junction bases not matched to a gene: 3. CDR1 is MNHEY, CDR2 SVGAGI, per germline. This CDR3 contains 15 residues. The CDR3 DNA reads TGTGCCAGCAGTTACGGACAGGGGGCGAGCTACGAGCAGTACTTC. Its translation is CASSYGQGASYEQYF.

In the case of this clone: Distinct nucleotide sequences in the sample also encode this CDR3. J is TRBJ2-5 and V is TRBV27; D remains ambiguous. Trimming took 0 bases from V and 4 from J, leaving 9 bases between them. The CDR3 contains 14 residues. Germline V gene data show CDR1 as MNHEY and CDR2 as SMNVEV (reference sequence). CDR3 region: CASSLSKGRETQYF. Here the CDR3 DNA reads TGTGCCAGCAGTTTATCGAAGGGCAGAGAGACCCAGTACTTC.